A selection of T cell receptor beta chains follows, all from one sample in a study of vaccination and CD4 T cells after COVID-19. The antigens these receptors bind are not known. One entry per CDR3 protein results from TCRdb running MiXCR on the PCR reads. Seen here are approximately 15,000 distinct CDR3 sequences, around 30% observed once, and the top ten hold about 15%. Specimen: cultured CD4+ T cells from blood. All receptors come from a human donor with COVID-19. CDR3s include the opening cysteine and the closing phenylalanine or tryptophan. The D gene is left open where the match is weak. Only part of the rows carry a size: once, few, many, or a class if the clone is expanded.

d_gene: NA
v_gene: TRBV5-1
j_gene: TRBJ2-3
abundance: NA
CDR3nt: TGCGCCAGCAGCTTGGCCGGCACCGGGAGCACAGATACGCAGTATTTT
CDR3aa: CASSLAGTGSTDTQYF

d_gene: NA
v_gene: TRBV19
j_gene: TRBJ1-6
abundance: NA
CDR3nt: TGTGCCAGTAGTATAGACAGGGCGGCTTCACCCCTCCACTTT
CDR3aa: CASSIDRAASPLHF

d_gene: TRBD1
v_gene: TRBV12-3/TRBV12-4
j_gene: TRBJ1-2
abundance: few
CDR3nt: TGTGCCAGCAACCAGGACAGGGGAAACGGCTACACCTTC
CDR3aa: CASNQDRGNGYTF

d_gene: NA
v_gene: TRBV12-3/TRBV12-4
j_gene: TRBJ1-5
abundance: few
CDR3nt: TGTGCCAGCAGTTCACCAACCTCGGGACACAAACAGCCCCAGCATTTT
CDR3aa: CASSSPTSGHKQPQHF

d_gene: NA
v_gene: TRBV29-1
j_gene: TRBJ1-1
abundance: NA
CDR3nt: TGCAGGGGTACACGGAACACTGAAGCTTTCTTT
CDR3aa: CRGTRNTEAFF

d_gene: NA
v_gene: TRBV7-2
j_gene: TRBJ1-5
abundance: NA
CDR3nt: TGTGCCACCGGTCGGGGAAATCAGCCCCAGCATTTT
CDR3aa: CATGRGNQPQHF

d_gene: TRBD1
v_gene: TRBV2
j_gene: TRBJ1-2
abundance: few
CDR3nt: TGTGCCAGCAGTGGAGGTCCCGGGACAGGGGGTTGGTATGGCTACACCTTC
CDR3aa: CASSGGPGTGGWYGYTF

d_gene: TRBD1
v_gene: TRBV28
j_gene: TRBJ1-5
abundance: NA
CDR3nt: TGTGCCAGCAGGTACGGACAGGGAAGTAGCAATCAGCCCCAGCATTTT
CDR3aa: CASRYGQGSSNQPQHF

d_gene: TRBD1
v_gene: TRBV6-1
j_gene: TRBJ1-5
abundance: medium-sized
CDR3nt: TGTGCCAGCACCAGGGGACAGTTTAGCAATCAGCCCCAGCATTTT
CDR3aa: CASTRGQFSNQPQHF

d_gene: NA
v_gene: TRBV19
j_gene: TRBJ2-2
abundance: NA
CDR3nt: TGTGCCAGTAGTATAGGAACGAACACCGGGGAGCTGTTTTTT
CDR3aa: CASSIGTNTGELFF

d_gene: TRBD1
v_gene: TRBV27
j_gene: TRBJ2-5
abundance: NA
CDR3nt: TGTGCCAGCAGCCTCGCAGGGGTAGCGACAGGGAGCAATCAAGAGACCCAGTACTTC
CDR3aa: CASSLAGVATGSNQETQYF

d_gene: NA
v_gene: TRBV19
j_gene: TRBJ2-3
abundance: few
CDR3nt: TGTGCCAGTAGTATATCGGCCTACCGCACAGATACGCAGTATTTT
CDR3aa: CASSISAYRTDTQYF

d_gene: TRBD2
v_gene: TRBV2
j_gene: TRBJ2-2
abundance: NA
CDR3nt: TGTGCCAGCAGAAGCGGGGGGGCAGCCAGTGCCGGGGAGCTGTTTTTT
CDR3aa: CASRSGGAASAGELFF

d_gene: TRBD2
v_gene: TRBV2
j_gene: TRBJ2-5
abundance: NA
CDR3nt: TGTGCCAGCAACTTGGCGGGGGGGCCGGAGACCCAGTACTTC
CDR3aa: CASNLAGGPETQYF

d_gene: NA
v_gene: TRBV20-1
j_gene: TRBJ2-2
abundance: few
CDR3nt: TGCAGTGCTAGAAACCAGGGCCCCGGGGAGCTGTTTTTT
CDR3aa: CSARNQGPGELFF

d_gene: NA
v_gene: TRBV11-3
j_gene: TRBJ2-7
abundance: few
CDR3nt: TGTGCCAGCAGCATACAGGGTAAGGCCTACGAGCAGTACTTC
CDR3aa: CASSIQGKAYEQYF

d_gene: NA
v_gene: TRBV11-2
j_gene: TRBJ1-1
abundance: NA
CDR3nt: TGTGCCAGCAGCCTTCTATTGGGGAGGAACACTGAAGCTTTCTTT
CDR3aa: CASSLLLGRNTEAFF

d_gene: TRBD2
v_gene: TRBV7-2
j_gene: TRBJ2-2
abundance: NA
CDR3nt: TGTGCCAGCAGCTGGACTAGCGGGGGGGCAGGCACCGGGGAGCTGTTTTTT
CDR3aa: CASSWTSGGAGTGELFF

d_gene: NA
v_gene: TRBV28
j_gene: TRBJ2-4
abundance: few
CDR3nt: TGTGCCAGCCGAGTTATAGGTAACAAAAACATTCAGTACTTC
CDR3aa: CASRVIGNKNIQYF

d_gene: NA
v_gene: TRBV6-1
j_gene: TRBJ2-7
abundance: NA
CDR3nt: TGTGCCAGCGGAATGCTCCGGGGCAGGGCCTACGAGCAGTACTTC
CDR3aa: CASGMLRGRAYEQYF

d_gene: TRBD1
v_gene: TRBV30
j_gene: TRBJ1-2
abundance: NA
CDR3nt: TGTGCCGGAACAGGGACAGGGGGACCCACTAACTATGGCTACACCTTC
CDR3aa: CAGTGTGGPTNYGYTF

d_gene: TRBD2
v_gene: TRBV20-1
j_gene: TRBJ2-6
abundance: NA
CDR3nt: TGCAGTGCTATGACTAGCACTGGGGCCAACGTCCTGACTTTC
CDR3aa: CSAMTSTGANVLTF

d_gene: NA
v_gene: TRBV12-3/TRBV12-4
j_gene: TRBJ1-1
abundance: NA
CDR3nt: TGTGCCAGCAGTTTGGCCAGCTCCTATTCGGCTGAAGCTTTCTTT
CDR3aa: CASSLASSYSAEAFF

d_gene: TRBD2
v_gene: TRBV19
j_gene: TRBJ2-2
abundance: NA
CDR3nt: TGTGCCAGTAGTATTATCGGGGGGACCGGGGAGCTGTTTTTT
CDR3aa: CASSIIGGTGELFF

d_gene: TRBD1
v_gene: TRBV5-1
j_gene: TRBJ1-6
abundance: few
CDR3nt: TGCGCCAGCAGCTCCCACCTCAGGGGGCCTGATTCACCCCTCCACTTT
CDR3aa: CASSSHLRGPDSPLHF

d_gene: TRBD1
v_gene: TRBV7-9
j_gene: TRBJ1-1
abundance: NA
CDR3nt: TGTGCCAGCAGCCAGGACAGGGGTTTTACTGAAGCTTTCTTT
CDR3aa: CASSQDRGFTEAFF

d_gene: NA
v_gene: TRBV25-1
j_gene: TRBJ1-6
abundance: once
CDR3nt: TGTGCCAGCAGTGAAGACTGGTCCTATAATTCACCCCTCCACTTT
CDR3aa: CASSEDWSYNSPLHF

d_gene: NA
v_gene: TRBV7-2
j_gene: TRBJ1-2
abundance: few
CDR3nt: TGTGCCAGCAGCTTCGGGAAAGCTGGCTACACCTTC
CDR3aa: CASSFGKAGYTF